This passage covers 31 T cell receptor beta chains from one sample sequenced in a study of neurological immune-mediated disorders. TCRdb fed the 5' RACE reads into MiXCR, producing one record per CDR3 protein. The repertoire holds around 97,000 distinct CDR3 sequences, with 10% to 12% as singletons. Time point in this sample: longitudinal time-point 3. Sequencing input: PBMCs. All receptors come from a female donor with HTLV-1-associated myelopathy (HAM/TSP).

The sample holds many counts of this clonotype. The chain carries TRBV20-1 and TRBJ2-2, with 8 bases that match TRBD2. Germline assignment: CDR1 DFQATT and CDR2 SNEGSKA (reference sequence). V lost 6 bases to trimming and J lost 3 bases; unmatched junction nucleotides: 12. The CDR3 has 16 amino acids. The CDR3 coding sequence is TGCAGTGCCAGAAAATACGGGACTAGAGACACCGGGGAGCTGTTTTTT. This gives the protein CSARKYGTRDTGELFF.

This clonotype was recorded at least ten times. V and J are TRBV7-2 and TRBJ2-5, with unresolved D. V lost 2 bases and J 5 bases, leaving 12 bases between the germline ends. The CDR3 extends over 14 amino acids. CDR1 is SGHTA, CDR2 FQGNSA, per germline. CDR3 in DNA: TGTGCCAGCAGCTTACGACACGGGCGGGAGACCCAGTACTTC. Its translation is CASSLRHGRETQYF.

This clonotype was picked up one time. The chain employs TRBV4-3 and TRBJ2-3; a weak D match, TRBD1 (6 bases). V lost 4 bases to trimming and J lost 6 bases, with 14 bases between them. This CDR3 is built from 14 residues. From germline, CDR1 is LGHNA and CDR2 YSLEER. The CDR3 sequence: CASSPTGPSDTQYF. CDR3 DNA: TGCGCCAGCAGCCCTACAGGGCCGTCGGATACGCAGTATTTT.

This sequence joins TRBV11-2 and TRBJ2-7; no clear D gene. The V gene's germline CDR1 is SGHAT and CDR2 FQNNGV. The CDR3 totals 14 residues. V was shortened by 0 bases and J by 2 bases, with 8 bases between the two germline ends. As DNA, the CDR3 is TGTGCCAGCAGCTTAGAACCCAGGACCTACGAGCAGTACTTC. Protein: CASSLEPRTYEQYF.

In this sample, this clonotype turned up many times. The genes are TRBV12-3 or TRBV12-4 and TRBJ2-7; no definite D call. The end of the DNA aligns better with TRBJ2-5, so the J call may be wrong. The CDR3 runs to 13 residues. CDR3 bases: TGTGCCAGCAGTTTTCAAGGGTTGAAGACCCAGTACTTC. Translation: CASSFQGLKTQYF.

This clonotype was counted at least ten times. This chain uses TRBV20-1 with TRBJ2-1; TRBD1 aligns across 7 bases. CDR1 is DFQATT and CDR2 is SNEGSKA in the germline V gene (reference sequence). This CDR3 spans 12 amino acids. The V gene end was trimmed by 7 bases and the J gene end by 12 bases; junction bases not matched to a gene: 12. CDR3 amino acids: CSGLEGATGQFF. The CDR3 bases are TGCAGTGGGCTAGAGGGGGCGACGGGGCAGTTCTTC.

In its sample, this clonotype was seen many times. The chain couples TRBV20-1 to TRBJ1-4; D is ambiguous. Germline V CDR1 and CDR2: DFQATT, SNEGSKA (reference sequence). V was pared by 4 bases and J by 5 bases, with 14 bases between. The CDR3 contains 14 residues. CDR3 amino acids: CSATSWPDNEKLFF. The CDR3 DNA sequence: TGCAGTGCTACGTCCTGGCCGGACAATGAAAAACTGTTTTTT.

This rearrangement joins TRBV20-1 to TRBJ2-7; 10 bases map to TRBD2. The V gene's germline CDR1 is DFQATT and CDR2 SNEGSKA (reference sequence). The length of the CDR3 is 17 residues. V was clipped by 0 bases and J by 3 bases; unmatched bases: 11. CDR3 sequence reads: CSARDYLRASGGYEQYF. CDR3 nucleotide sequence: TGCAGTGCTAGAGATTATCTCCGAGCTAGCGGGGGCTACGAGCAGTACTTC.

This clonotype was counted many times. This chain joins TRBV11-2 and TRBJ1-2, with D unclear. Germline V lookup: CDR1 SGHAT, CDR2 FQNNGV. This CDR3 region has 13 residues. V was trimmed by 3 bases and J by 5 bases, leaving 10 bases between them. The CDR3 protein is CASSFLSWYGYTF. CDR3 nucleotides: TGTGCCAGCAGCTTTCTAAGTTGGTATGGCTACACCTTC.

This clonotype was counted many times. V is TRBV5-6 and J is TRBJ2-7, with TRBD1 as a possible D gene (6 bases). Trimming stripped 1 base from V and 6 bases from J, with 8 bases between. Germline V CDR1 and CDR2: SGHDT, YYEEEE. This CDR3 contains 12 residues. CDR3 in amino acids: CASSLSRGEQYF. The CDR3 DNA reads TGTGCCAGCAGCTTGAGCAGGGGCGAGCAGTACTTC.

There are many counts of this clonotype. J is TRBJ2-3 and V is TRBV12-3 or TRBV12-4; 9 nucleotides match TRBD1. Germline trimming cut 6 bases from V and 1 base from J; bases unmatched to any gene: 8. The CDR3 extends over 16 amino acids. As DNA, the CDR3 is TGTGCCAGCAGAGACGCGGGGGACAGGGGCACAGATACGCAGTATTTT. Protein product: CASRDAGDRGTDTQYF.

This clonotype was counted many times. This chain uses TRBV20-1 with TRBJ1-5, with a possible D match to TRBD1 (6 bases). CDR1 is DFQATT and CDR2 is SNEGSKA in the germline V gene (reference sequence). The CDR3 contains 14 residues. V gave up 3 bases and J gave up 0 bases, with 9 bases separating them. Here the CDR3 DNA reads TGCAGTGCTAGTCAGGGGTATAGCAATCAGCCCCAGCATTTT. It encodes CSASQGYSNQPQHF.

This clonotype was recorded at least ten times. This chain uses TRBV4-2 with TRBJ1-1; D perhaps matches TRBD1 (6 bases). The CDR3 sequence is 14 residues long. Trimming shortened V by 4 bases and J by 11 bases, and 20 bases separated the two germline ends. Germline V lookup: CDR1 LGHNA, CDR2 YNFKEQ. CDR3 loop: CASSPGTGRVSAFF. CDR3 bases: TGTGCCAGCAGCCCCGGAACAGGGAGGGTAAGCGCTTTCTTT.

This clonotype was picked up many times. The V gene is TRBV6-1, the J gene TRBJ2-5, with 8 bases aligning to TRBD1. The CDR3 runs 15 residues. After removal of 5 bases from V and 4 bases from J, the junction contained 9 bases not matched to a gene. Germline V gene lookup returns CDR1 MNHNS and CDR2 SASEGT. The chain's CDR3 is CASSNPRTGSETQYF. As DNA, the CDR3 is TGTGCCAGCAGTAACCCACGGACAGGGTCAGAGACCCAGTACTTC.

This clonotype was detected ten times or more. V gene TRBV10-3 combines with J gene TRBJ2-3; 11 bases are a match to TRBD1. Unmatched junction bases numbered 10, after V lost 8 bases and J lost 6 bases. CDR3 length equals 15 residues. In germline, CDR1 is ENHRY, CDR2 SYGVKD. The CDR3 DNA is TGTGCCATCGGCGGGACAGGGGGAGCAGGTGATACGCAGTATTTT. Protein product: CAIGGTGGAGDTQYF.

This clonotype was detected many times. The CDR3: CASSAQFSGNTIYF. Here the CDR3 DNA reads TGTGCCAGCAGCGCACAGTTCTCTGGAAACACCATATATTTT. The chain links TRBV11-2 to TRBJ1-3; D unresolved. The CDR3 loop spans 14 amino acids. Germline CDR1 SGHAT, CDR2 FQNNGV. Trimming took off 5 bases at V and 0 bases at J, with 8 bases between the two ends. The variable domain in full, with the rest retrieved from reference TRBV11-2 and TRBJ1-3, is EAGVAQSPRYKIIEKRQSVAFWCNPISGHATLYWYQQILGQGPKLLIQFQNNGVVDDSQLPKDRFSAERLKGVDSTLKIQPAKLEDSAVYLCASSAQFSGNTIYFGEGSWLTVV.

A word on this clonotype: A junction end diverges from the germline sequence, so it may reflect a read error. As DNA, the CDR3 is TGCAGTTCTAGAGATGTTACAGGGGGTGCCTACGAGCAGTACTTC. It translates to CSSRDVTGGAYEQYF. This sequence joins TRBV20-1 and TRBJ2-7; 8 bases agree with TRBD1. The CDR3 is made up of 15 amino acids. Germline V lookup: CDR1 DFQATT, CDR2 SNEGSKA (reference sequence).

This clonotype was detected many times. The chain carries TRBV7-9 and TRBJ2-7; no firm D call. Germline-derived CDR1 and CDR2 are SEHNR and FQNEAQ (reference sequence). V was clipped by 5 bases and J by 13 bases, with 27 bases between them. The CDR3 has 15 residues. CDR3 coding DNA: TGTGCCAGCAGCACCCTGGCCGAAGGCTACTACGTTGGATACTTC. This translates into CASSTLAEGYYVGYF.

This clonotype was detected many times. CDR3: CSAPLRGGLSYEQYF. CDR3 nucleotides: TGCAGTGCTCCGCTGCGGGGGGGCCTTTCCTACGAGCAGTACTTC. The V gene is TRBV20-1, the J gene TRBJ2-7; TRBD2 matches at 9 bases. Trimming at V came to 5 bases and at J to 1 base, leaving 9 bases not matched to a gene. CDR1 and CDR2 from the germline V gene are DFQATT and SNEGSKA (reference sequence). The CDR3 runs to 15 residues.

This clonotype was found many times. One junction end does not reproduce the germline sequence, and a read error may be involved. The genes are TRBV15 and TRBJ1-2, with D perhaps matching TRBD1 (6 bases). Per germline, CDR1 LNHNV and CDR2 YYDKDF (reference sequence). CDR3 size: 13 residues. The CDR3, as DNA: TGTGCTACCAGCAGCACAGGGATTTATGGCTACACCTTC. This encodes CATSSTGIYGYTF. Looking up the rest from reference TRBV15 and TRBJ1-2 gives the full variable domain: DAMVIQNPRYQVTQFGKPVTLSCSQTLNHNVMYWYQQKSSQAPKLLFHYYDKDFNNEADTPDNFQSRRPNTSFCFLDIRSPGLGDTAMYLCATSSTGIYGYTFGSGTRLTVV.

In its sample, this clonotype was seen many times. The chain joins TRBV20-1 to TRBJ2-5; possibly TRBD2 for D (6 bases). This CDR3 has 14 residues. V was pared by 1 base and J by 5 bases, with 14 bases between. Germline CDR1 and CDR2: DFQATT and SNEGSKA (reference sequence). CDR3 nucleotide sequence: TGCAGTGCTAGAGCTGGGGGGTGGGGTGAGACCCAGTACTTC. Its translation: CSARAGGWGETQYF.

The chain combines TRBV20-1 with TRBJ2-7, with 8 bases matching TRBD1. The CDR3 is made up of 15 amino acids. Trimming removed 5 bases from V and 1 base from J; junction bases left unmatched: 10. Germline V CDR1 and CDR2: DFQATT, SNEGSKA (reference sequence). CDR3 residues: CSAAPDRVESYEQYF. The CDR3 DNA sequence: TGCAGTGCTGCACCGGACAGGGTAGAATCCTACGAGCAGTACTTC.

The J gene is TRBJ1-1, the V gene TRBV5-1; D is undetermined. The V gene lost 4 bases and the J gene lost 4 bases, with 11 bases spanning the gap. CDR3 size: 13 residues. The germline V gene has CDR1 SGHRS and CDR2 YFSETQ. The CDR3 DNA is TGCGCCAGCAGCGCGACGGGCAGCACTGAAGCTTTCTTT. Protein sequence: CASSATGSTEAFF.

There are many counts of this clonotype. The chain links TRBV11-2 to TRBJ1-4; the match to TRBD1 covers 9 bases. The CDR3 is made up of 14 amino acids. The junction had 5 bases not matched to a gene; V was cut back by 5 bases and J by 7 bases. Germline V gene lookup returns CDR1 SGHAT and CDR2 FQNNGV. CDR3: CASSLGQGTEKLFF. The CDR3, as DNA: TGTGCCAGCAGCCTGGGACAGGGAACTGAAAAACTGTTTTTT.

This clonotype appeared many times. The chain couples TRBV5-1 to TRBJ2-5; TRBD2 matches at 7 bases. This CDR3 spans 13 amino acids. The germline V gene has CDR1 SGHRS and CDR2 YFSETQ. With V trimmed by 4 bases and J by 3 bases, 3 bases remained unmatched. CDR3 amino acids: CASSLSGEETQYF. CDR3 nucleotides: TGCGCCAGCAGCCTCAGCGGGGAAGAGACCCAGTACTTC. Drawing the rest from reference TRBV5-1 and TRBJ2-5, the complete variable domain is KAGVTQTPRYLIKTRGQQVTLSCSPISGHRSVSWYQQTPGQGLQFLFEYFSETQRNKGNFPGRFSGRQFSNSRSEMNVSTLELGDSALYLCASSLSGEETQYFGPGTRLLVL.

The rearrangement uses TRBV20-1 and TRBJ2-2; D is perhaps TRBD1 (6 bases). The germline V gene has CDR1 DFQATT and CDR2 SNEGSKA (reference sequence). Trimming took off 3 bases at V and 10 bases at J, with 21 bases between the two ends. This CDR3 has 15 amino acids. CDR3 sequence reads: CSASEIDRWPAELFF. Here the CDR3 DNA reads TGCAGTGCTAGCGAGATTGACAGGTGGCCCGCGGAGCTGTTTTTT.

This clonotype was counted many times. The V gene is TRBV5-1, the J gene TRBJ2-6; TRBD2 aligns across 10 bases. The CDR3 is made up of 18 amino acids. CDR1 and CDR2 from the germline V gene are SGHRS and YFSETQ. J gave up 0 bases and V 1 base, and 4 bases lay outside the gene matches. In DNA form, the CDR3 reads TGCGCCAGCAGCTTGCTCGGACTAGCGGTCTCTGGGGCCAACGTCCTGACTTTC. Amino acid sequence: CASSLLGLAVSGANVLTF.

This clonotype was recorded many times. At one end the junction does not follow the germline gene, possibly because of a read error. J is TRBJ2-7 and V is TRBV12-5; the D call may be TRBD1 or TRBD2 (6 bases each). In germline, CDR1 is LGHNT, CDR2 FRNRAP. The length of the CDR3 is 15 residues. The CDR3 is CASGLEGVEAYEQYF. The CDR3 coding sequence is TGTGCTAGTGGCTTGGAGGGGGTCGAGGCCTACGAGCAGTACTTC.

This clonotype has at least ten counts. The chain links TRBV5-1 to TRBJ2-5; perhaps TRBD1 as D (7 bases). In germline, CDR1 is SGHRS, CDR2 YFSETQ. V was shortened by 2 bases and J by 0 bases, with 11 bases between the two germline ends. This CDR3 is 15 amino acids long. CDR3: CASSFRGVYQETQYF. CDR3 DNA sequence: TGCGCCAGCAGCTTCAGGGGGGTCTACCAAGAGACCCAGTACTTC.

The sample holds many counts of this clonotype. This sequence joins TRBV5-1 and TRBJ2-5, with D possibly called TRBD1 or TRBD2 (6 bases each). The CDR3 runs to 15 residues. Between the trimmed V and J ends, which lost 3 bases and 4 bases, there was a span of 16 bases. CDR1 SGHRS and CDR2 YFSETQ come from the germline V gene. The CDR3 protein is CASSSVAKGGETQYF. For the CDR3, the DNA is TGCGCCAGCAGCTCGGTCGCAAAGGGGGGAGAGACCCAGTACTTC. Combining the CDR3 with reference TRBV5-1 and TRBJ2-5 gives the whole variable domain KAGVTQTPRYLIKTRGQQVTLSCSPISGHRSVSWYQQTPGQGLQFLFEYFSETQRNKGNFPGRFSGRQFSNSRSEMNVSTLELGDSALYLCASSSVAKGGETQYFGPGTRLLVL.

There are many counts of this clonotype. V gene TRBV4-2 combines with J gene TRBJ2-1, with a tentative D call TRBD2 (5 bases). Per the germline V gene, CDR1 is LGHNA and CDR2 is YNFKEQ. The CDR3 runs 16 residues. The ends were cut back, 0 bases at V and 2 bases at J, with 11 bases in the middle. The chain's CDR3 is CASSQEAAETYNEQFF. DNA of the CDR3: TGTGCCAGCAGCCAAGAAGCAGCGGAGACCTACAATGAGCAGTTCTTC.